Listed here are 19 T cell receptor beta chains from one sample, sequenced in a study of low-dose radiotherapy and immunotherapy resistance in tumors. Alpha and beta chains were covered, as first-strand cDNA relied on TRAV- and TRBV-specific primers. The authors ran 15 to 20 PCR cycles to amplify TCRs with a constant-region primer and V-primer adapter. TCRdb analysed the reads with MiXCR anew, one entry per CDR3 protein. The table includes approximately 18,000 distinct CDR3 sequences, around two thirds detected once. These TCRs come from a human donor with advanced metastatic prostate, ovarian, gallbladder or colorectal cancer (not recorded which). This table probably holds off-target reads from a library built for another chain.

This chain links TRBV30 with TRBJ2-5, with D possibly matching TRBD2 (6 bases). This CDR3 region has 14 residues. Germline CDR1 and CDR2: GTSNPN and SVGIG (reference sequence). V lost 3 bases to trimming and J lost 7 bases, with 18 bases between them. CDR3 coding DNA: TGTGCCTGGAGGCGTGGCGGGGTCGCAGGGACCCAGTACTTC. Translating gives CAWRRGGVAGTQYF.

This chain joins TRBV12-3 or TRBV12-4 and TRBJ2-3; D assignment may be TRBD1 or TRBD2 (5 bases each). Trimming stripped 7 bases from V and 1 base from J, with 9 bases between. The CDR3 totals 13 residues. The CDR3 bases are TGTGCCAGCACTTTGGGGGGCACAGATACGCAGTATTTT. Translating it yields CASTLGGTDTQYF.

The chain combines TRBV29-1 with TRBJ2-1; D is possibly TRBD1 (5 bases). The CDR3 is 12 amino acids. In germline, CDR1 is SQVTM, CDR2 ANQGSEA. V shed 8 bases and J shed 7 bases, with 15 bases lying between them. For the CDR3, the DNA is TGCAGCATGGACACCATGGGGAATGAGCAGTTCTTC. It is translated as CSMDTMGNEQFF.

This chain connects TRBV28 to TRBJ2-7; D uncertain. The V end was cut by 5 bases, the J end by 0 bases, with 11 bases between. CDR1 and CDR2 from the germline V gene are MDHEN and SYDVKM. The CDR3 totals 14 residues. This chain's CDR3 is CASSRLGRSYEQYF. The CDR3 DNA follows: TGTGCCAGCAGTCGACTCGGTCGCTCCTACGAGCAGTACTTC.

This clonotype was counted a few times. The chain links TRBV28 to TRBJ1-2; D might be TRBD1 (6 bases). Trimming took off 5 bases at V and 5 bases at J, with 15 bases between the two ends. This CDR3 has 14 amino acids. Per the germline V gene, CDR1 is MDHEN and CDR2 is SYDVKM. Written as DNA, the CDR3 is TGTGCCAGCAGTGCCCAGGGGTTTTGGTATGGCTACACCTTC. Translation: CASSAQGFWYGYTF.

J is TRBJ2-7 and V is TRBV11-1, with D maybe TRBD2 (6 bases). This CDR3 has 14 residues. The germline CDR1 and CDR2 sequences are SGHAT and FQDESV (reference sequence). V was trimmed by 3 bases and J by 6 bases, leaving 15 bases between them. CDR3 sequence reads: CASSFRLGRGEQYF. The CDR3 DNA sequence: TGTGCCAGCAGCTTCCGACTAGGACGGGGCGAGCAGTACTTC.

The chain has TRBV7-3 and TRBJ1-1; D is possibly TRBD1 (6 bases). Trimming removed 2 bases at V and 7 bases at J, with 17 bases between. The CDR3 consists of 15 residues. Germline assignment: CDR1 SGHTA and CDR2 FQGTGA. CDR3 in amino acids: CASSLLSWGPNEAFF. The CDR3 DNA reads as TGTGCCAGCAGCTTATTATCCTGGGGGCCCAATGAAGCTTTCTTT.

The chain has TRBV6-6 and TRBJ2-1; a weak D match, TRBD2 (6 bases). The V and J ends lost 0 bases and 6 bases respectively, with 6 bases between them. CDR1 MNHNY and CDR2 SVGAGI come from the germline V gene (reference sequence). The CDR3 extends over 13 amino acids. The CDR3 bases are TGTGCCAGCAGTTACTCGGGACTCAATGAGCAGTTCTTC. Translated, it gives CASSYSGLNEQFF.

CDR3 region: CASFSGGGNEQFF. For the CDR3, the DNA is TGTGCCAGCTTCAGTGGGGGAGGCAATGAGCAGTTCTTC. This chain joins TRBV27 and TRBJ2-1, with D maybe TRBD2 (6 bases). Trimming left V 8 bases short and J 6 bases short, with 14 bases between. In germline, CDR1 is MNHEY, CDR2 SMNVEV (reference sequence). The CDR3 has 13 residues.

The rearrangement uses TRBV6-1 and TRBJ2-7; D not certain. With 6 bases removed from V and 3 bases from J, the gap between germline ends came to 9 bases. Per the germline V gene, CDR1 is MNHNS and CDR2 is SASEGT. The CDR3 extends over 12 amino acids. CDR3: CASRETYYEQYF. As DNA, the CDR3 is TGTGCCAGCAGGGAGACGTACTACGAGCAGTACTTC.

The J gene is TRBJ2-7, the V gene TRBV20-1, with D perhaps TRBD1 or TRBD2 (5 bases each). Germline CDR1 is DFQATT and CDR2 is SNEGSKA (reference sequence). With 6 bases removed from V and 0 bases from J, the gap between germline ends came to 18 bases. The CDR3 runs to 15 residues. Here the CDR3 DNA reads TGCAGTGCAATTCCGGGACCTAAACTCTCCTACGAGCAGTACTTC. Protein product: CSAIPGPKLSYEQYF.

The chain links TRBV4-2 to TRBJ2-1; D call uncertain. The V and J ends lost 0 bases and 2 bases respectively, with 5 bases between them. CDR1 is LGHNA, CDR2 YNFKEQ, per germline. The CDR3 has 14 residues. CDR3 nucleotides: TGTGCCAGCAGCCAAGAAAAGGCCTACAATGAGCAGTTCTTC. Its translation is CASSQEKAYNEQFF.

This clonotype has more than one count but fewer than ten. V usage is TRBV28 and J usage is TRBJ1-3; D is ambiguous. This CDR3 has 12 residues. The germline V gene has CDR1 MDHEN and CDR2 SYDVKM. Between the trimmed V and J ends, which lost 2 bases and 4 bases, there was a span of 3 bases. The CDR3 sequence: CASSLRGNTIYF. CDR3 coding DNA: TGTGCCAGCAGTTTAAGGGGAAACACCATATATTTT.

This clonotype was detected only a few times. CDR3 bases: TGTGCCAGCAGTGCCAGCGGGAGGATCCACGAGCAGTACTTC. It specifies CASSASGRIHEQYF. This chain uses TRBV2 with TRBJ2-7, with 9 bases that match TRBD2. Germline V gene lookup returns CDR1 SNHLY and CDR2 FYNNEI. Trimming cost V 4 bases and J 5 bases; bases outside gene matches: 6. The CDR3 is made up of 14 amino acids.

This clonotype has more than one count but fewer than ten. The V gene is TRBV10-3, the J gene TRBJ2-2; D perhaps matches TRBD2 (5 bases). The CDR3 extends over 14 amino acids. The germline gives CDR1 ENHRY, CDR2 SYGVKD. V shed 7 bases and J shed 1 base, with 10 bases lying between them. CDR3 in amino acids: CAITAGRNTGELFF. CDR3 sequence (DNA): TGTGCCATCACTGCGGGCCGGAACACCGGGGAGCTGTTTTTT.

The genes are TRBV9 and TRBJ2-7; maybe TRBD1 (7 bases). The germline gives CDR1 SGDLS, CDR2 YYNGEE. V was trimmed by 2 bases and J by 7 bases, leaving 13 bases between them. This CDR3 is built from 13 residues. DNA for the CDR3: TGTGCCAGCAGCGTTAGGCAGGGGGGAGAGCAGTACTTC. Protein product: CASSVRQGGEQYF.

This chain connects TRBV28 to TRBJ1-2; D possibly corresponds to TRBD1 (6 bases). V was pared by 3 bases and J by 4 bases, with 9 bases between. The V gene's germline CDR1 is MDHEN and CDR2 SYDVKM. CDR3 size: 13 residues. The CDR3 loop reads CASSLDRFYGYTF. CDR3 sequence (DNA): TGTGCCAGCAGTTTGGACAGATTCTATGGCTACACCTTC.

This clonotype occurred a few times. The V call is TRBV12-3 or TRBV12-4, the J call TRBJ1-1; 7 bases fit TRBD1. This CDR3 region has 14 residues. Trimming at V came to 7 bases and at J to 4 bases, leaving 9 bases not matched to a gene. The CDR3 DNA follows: TGTGCCAGCATTCTGACAGGGTTGAGCACTGAAGCTTTCTTT. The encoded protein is CASILTGLSTEAFF.

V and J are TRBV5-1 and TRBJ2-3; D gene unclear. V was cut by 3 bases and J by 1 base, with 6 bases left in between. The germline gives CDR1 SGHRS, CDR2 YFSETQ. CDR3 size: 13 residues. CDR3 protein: CASSSLGTDTQYF. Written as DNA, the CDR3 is TGCGCCAGCAGCTCCCTCGGCACAGATACGCAGTATTTT.